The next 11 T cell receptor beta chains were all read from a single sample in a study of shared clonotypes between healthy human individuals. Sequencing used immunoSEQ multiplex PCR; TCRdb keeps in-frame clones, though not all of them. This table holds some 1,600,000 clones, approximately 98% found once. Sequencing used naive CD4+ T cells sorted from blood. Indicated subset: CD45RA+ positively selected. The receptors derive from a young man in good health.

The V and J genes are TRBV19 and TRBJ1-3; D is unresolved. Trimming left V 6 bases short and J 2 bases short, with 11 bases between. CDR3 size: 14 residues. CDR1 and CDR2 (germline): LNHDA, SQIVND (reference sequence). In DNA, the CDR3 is TGTGCCAGTAGCCTCGCGGGAGCTGGAAACACCATATATTTT. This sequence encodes CASSLAGAGNTIYF.

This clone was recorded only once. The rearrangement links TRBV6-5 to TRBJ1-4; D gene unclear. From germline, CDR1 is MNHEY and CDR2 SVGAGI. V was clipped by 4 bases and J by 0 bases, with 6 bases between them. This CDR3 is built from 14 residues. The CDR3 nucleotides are TGTGCCAGCAGTTCGGAGGCAACTAATGAAAAACTGTTTTTT. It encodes CASSSEATNEKLFF.

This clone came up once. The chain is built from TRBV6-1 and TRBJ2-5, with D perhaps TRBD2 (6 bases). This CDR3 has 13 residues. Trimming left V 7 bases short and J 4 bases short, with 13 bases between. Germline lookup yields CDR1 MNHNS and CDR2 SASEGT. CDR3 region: CASILGLRETQYF. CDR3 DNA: TGTGCCAGCATACTCGGACTAAGAGAGACCCAGTACTTC.

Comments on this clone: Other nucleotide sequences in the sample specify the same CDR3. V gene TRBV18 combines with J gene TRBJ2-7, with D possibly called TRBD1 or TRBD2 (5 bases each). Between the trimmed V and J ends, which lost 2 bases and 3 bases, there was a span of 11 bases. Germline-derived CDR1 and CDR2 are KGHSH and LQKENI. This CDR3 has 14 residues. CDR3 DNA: TGTGCCAGCTCACCAGGGGGAGCGAACTACGAGCAGTACTTC. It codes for CASSPGGANYEQYF.

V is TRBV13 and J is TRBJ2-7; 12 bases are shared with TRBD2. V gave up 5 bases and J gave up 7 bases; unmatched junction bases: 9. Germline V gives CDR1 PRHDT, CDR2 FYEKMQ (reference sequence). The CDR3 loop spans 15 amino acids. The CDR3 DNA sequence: TGTGCCAGCAGCCGCCGGACTAGCGGGGTGTCGGAGCAGTACTTC. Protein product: CASSRRTSGVSEQYF.

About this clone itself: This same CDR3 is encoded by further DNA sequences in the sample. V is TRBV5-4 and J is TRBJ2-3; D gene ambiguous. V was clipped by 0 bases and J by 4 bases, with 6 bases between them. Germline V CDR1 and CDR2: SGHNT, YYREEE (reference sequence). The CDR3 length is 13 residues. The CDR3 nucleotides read TGTGCCAGCAGCTTGGGATGGGCAGATACGCAGTATTTT. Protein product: CASSLGWADTQYF. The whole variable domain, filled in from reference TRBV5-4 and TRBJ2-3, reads ETGVTQSPTHLIKTRGQQVTLRCSSQSGHNTVSWYQQALGQGPQFIFQYYREEENGRGNFPPRFSGLQFPNYSSELNVNALELDDSALYLCASSLGWADTQYFGPGTRLTVL.

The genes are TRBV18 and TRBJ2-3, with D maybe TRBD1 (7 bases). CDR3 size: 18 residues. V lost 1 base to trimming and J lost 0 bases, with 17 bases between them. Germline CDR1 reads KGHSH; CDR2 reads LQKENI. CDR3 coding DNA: TGTGCCAGCTCACCACTTCCCCTGACAGGGACTAGCACAGATACGCAGTATTTT. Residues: CASSPLPLTGTSTDTQYF.

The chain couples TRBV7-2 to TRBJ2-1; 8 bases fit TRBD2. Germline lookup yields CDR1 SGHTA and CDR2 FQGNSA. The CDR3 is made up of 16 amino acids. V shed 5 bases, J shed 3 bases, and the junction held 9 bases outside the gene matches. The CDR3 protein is CASSHQAGLVYNEQFF. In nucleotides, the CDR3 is TGTGCCAGCAGCCACCAAGCGGGACTAGTCTACAATGAGCAGTTCTTC. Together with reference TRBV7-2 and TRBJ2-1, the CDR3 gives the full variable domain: GAGVSQSPSNKVTEKGKDVELRCDPISGHTALYWYRQSLGQGLEFLIYFQGNSAPDKSGLPSDRFSAERTGGSVSTLTIQRTQQEDSAVYLCASSHQAGLVYNEQFFGPGTRLTVL.

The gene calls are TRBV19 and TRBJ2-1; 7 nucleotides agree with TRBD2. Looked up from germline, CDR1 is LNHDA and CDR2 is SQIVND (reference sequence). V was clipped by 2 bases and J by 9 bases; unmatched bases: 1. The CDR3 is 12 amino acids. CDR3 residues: CASSIREAEQFF. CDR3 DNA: TGTGCCAGTAGTATACGGGAGGCTGAGCAGTTCTTC.

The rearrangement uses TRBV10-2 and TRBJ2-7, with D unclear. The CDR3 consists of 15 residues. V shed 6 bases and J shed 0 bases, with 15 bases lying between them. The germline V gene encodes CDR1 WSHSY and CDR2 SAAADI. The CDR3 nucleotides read TGCGCCAGCAGCGATCGGTCTTTCGGCTCCTACGAGCAGTACTTC. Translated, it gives CASSDRSFGSYEQYF.

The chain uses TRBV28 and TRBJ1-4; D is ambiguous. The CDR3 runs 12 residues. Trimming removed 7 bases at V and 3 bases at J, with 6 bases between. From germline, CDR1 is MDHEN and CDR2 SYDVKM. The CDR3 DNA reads TGTGCCAGCAAATTGGCTAATGAAAAACTGTTTTTT. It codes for CASKLANEKLFF.